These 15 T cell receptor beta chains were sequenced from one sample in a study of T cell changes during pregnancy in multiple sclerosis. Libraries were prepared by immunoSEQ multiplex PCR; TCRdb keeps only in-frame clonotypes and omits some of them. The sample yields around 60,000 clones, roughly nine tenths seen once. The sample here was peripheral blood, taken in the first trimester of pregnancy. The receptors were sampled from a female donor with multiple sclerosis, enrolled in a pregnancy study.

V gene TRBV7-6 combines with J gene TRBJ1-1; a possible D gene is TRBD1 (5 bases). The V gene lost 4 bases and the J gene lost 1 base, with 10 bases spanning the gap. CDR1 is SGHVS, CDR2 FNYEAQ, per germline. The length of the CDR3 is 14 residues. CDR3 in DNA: TGTGCCAGCAGCTCTCGGGGGTGGAACACTGAAGCTTTCTTT. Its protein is CASSSRGWNTEAFF. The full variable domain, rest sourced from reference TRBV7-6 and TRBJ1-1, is GAGVSQSPRYKVTKRGQDVALRCDPISGHVSLYWYRQALGQGPEFLTYFNYEAQQDKSGLPNDRFSAERPEGSISTLTIQRTEQRDSAMYRCASSSRGWNTEAFFGQGTRLTVV.

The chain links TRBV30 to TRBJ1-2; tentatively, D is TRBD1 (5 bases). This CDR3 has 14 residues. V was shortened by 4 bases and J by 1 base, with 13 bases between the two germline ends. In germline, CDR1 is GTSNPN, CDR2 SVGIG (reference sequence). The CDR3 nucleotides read TGTGCCTGGAATAAGGGGTGGGTTAACTATGGCTACACCTTC. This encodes CAWNKGWVNYGYTF.

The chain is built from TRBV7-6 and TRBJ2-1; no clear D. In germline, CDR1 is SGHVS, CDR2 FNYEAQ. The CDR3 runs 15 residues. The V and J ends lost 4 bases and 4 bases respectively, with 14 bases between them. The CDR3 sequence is CASSSPADGYNEQFF. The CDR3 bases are TGTGCCAGCAGCTCCCCCGCCGACGGGTACAATGAGCAGTTCTTC. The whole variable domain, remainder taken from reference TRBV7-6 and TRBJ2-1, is GAGVSQSPRYKVTKRGQDVALRCDPISGHVSLYWYRQALGQGPEFLTYFNYEAQQDKSGLPNDRFSAERPEGSISTLTIQRTEQRDSAMYRCASSSPADGYNEQFFGPGTRLTVL.

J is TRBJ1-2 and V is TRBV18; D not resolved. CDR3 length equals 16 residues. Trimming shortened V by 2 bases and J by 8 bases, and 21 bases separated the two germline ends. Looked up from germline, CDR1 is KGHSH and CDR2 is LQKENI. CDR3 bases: TGTGCCAGCTCACCAGAATCACCGCTGGCCCATTCGGGCTACACCTTC. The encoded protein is CASSPESPLAHSGYTF. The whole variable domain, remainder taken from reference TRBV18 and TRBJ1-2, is NAGVMQNPRHLVRRRGQEARLRCSPMKGHSHVYWYRQLPEEGLKFMVYLQKENIIDESGMPKERFSAEFPKEGPSILRIQQVVRGDSAAYFCASSPESPLAHSGYTFGSGTRLTVV.

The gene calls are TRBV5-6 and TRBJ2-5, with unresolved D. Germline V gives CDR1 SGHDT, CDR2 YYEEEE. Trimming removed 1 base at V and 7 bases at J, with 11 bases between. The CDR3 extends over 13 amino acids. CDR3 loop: CASSLPPVLTQYF. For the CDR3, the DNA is TGTGCCAGCAGCTTGCCACCGGTCCTGACCCAGTACTTC.

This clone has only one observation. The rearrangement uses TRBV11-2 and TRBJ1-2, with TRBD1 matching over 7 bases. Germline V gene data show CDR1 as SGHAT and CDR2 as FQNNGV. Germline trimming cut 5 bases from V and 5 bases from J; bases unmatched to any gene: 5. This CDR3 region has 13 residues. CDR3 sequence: CASSLPGQYGYTF. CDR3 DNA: TGTGCCAGCAGCCTCCCGGGACAGTATGGCTACACCTTC.

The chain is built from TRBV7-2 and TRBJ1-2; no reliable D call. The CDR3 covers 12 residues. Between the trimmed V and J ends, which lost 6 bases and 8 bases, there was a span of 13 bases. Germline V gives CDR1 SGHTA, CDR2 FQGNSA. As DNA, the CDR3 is TGTGCCAGCAGATTGGAGGCCCTCGGCTACACCTTC. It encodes CASRLEALGYTF.

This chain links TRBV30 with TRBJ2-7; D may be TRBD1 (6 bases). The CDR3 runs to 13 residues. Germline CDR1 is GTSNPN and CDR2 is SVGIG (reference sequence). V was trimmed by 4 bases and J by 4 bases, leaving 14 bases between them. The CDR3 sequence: CAWTRDNSYEQYF. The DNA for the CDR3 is TGTGCCTGGACCCGGGACAACTCTTACGAGCAGTACTTC.

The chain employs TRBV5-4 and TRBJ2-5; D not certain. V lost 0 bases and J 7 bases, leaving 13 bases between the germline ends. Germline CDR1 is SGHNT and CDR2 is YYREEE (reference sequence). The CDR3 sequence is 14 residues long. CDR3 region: CASSLASPGGTQYF. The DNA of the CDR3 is TGTGCCAGCAGCTTGGCGTCCCCCGGTGGGACCCAGTACTTC.

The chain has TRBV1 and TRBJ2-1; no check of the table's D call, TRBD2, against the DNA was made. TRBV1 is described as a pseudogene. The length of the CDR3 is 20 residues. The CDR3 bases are TGCACCAGCAGCCACAAGGGCAGCGGCAATGGCGCAATTTCCTACAATGAGCAGTTCTTC. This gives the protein CTSSHKGSGNGAISYNEQFF.

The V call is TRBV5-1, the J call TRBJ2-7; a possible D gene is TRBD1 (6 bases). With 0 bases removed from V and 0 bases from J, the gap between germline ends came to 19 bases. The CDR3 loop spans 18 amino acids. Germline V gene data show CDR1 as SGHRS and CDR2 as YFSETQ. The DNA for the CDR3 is TGCGCCAGCAGCTTGGGGCGCCCGGGACATCCAACCTCCTACGAGCAGTACTTC. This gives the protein CASSLGRPGHPTSYEQYF.

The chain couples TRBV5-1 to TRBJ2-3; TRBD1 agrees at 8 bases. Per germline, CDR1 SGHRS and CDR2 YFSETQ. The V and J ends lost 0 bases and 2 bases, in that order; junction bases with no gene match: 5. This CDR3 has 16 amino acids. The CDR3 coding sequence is TGCGCCAGCAGCTTGGTCCCAGGGGGCCACACAGATACGCAGTATTTT. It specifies CASSLVPGGHTDTQYF.

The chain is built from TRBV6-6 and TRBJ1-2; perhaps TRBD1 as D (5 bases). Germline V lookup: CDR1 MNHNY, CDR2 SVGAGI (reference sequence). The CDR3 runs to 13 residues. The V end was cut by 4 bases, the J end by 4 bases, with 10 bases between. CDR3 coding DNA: TGTGCCAGCAGTTTCAGGGTCGGCTATGGCTACACCTTC. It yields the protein CASSFRVGYGYTF.

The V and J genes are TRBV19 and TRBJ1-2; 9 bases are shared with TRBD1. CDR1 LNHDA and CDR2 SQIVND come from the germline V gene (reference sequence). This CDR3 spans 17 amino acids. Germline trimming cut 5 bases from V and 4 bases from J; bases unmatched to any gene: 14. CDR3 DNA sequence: TGTGCCAGTAGTGTACAGGGGGCCCGAAGAATTGGCTATGGCTACACCTTC. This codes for CASSVQGARRIGYGYTF.

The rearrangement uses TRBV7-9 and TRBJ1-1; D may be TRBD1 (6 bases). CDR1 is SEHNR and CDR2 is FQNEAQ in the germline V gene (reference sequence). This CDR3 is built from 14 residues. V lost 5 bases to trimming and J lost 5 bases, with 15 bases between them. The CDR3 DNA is TGTGCCAGCAGCCCCCCGGGGGGGCGGACTGAAGCTTTCTTT. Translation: CASSPPGGRTEAFF.